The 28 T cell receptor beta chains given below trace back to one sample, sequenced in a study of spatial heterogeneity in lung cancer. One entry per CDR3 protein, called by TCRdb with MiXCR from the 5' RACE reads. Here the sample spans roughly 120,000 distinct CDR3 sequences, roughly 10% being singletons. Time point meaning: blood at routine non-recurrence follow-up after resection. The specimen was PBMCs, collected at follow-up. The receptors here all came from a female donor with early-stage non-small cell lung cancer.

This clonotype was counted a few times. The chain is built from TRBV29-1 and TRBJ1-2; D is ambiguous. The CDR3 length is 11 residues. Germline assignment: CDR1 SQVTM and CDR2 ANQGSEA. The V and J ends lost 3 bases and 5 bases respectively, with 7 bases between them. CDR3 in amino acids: CSVERQYGYTF. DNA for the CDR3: TGCAGCGTTGAGCGGCAGTATGGCTACACCTTC.

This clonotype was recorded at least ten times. CDR3 DNA sequence: TGTGCCAGTAGTAGCGCCGGGACAGGGAAGAATCAGCCCCAGCATTTT. This translates into CASSSAGTGKNQPQHF. The gene calls are TRBV19 and TRBJ1-5, with 9 bases identical to TRBD1. Per germline, CDR1 LNHDA and CDR2 SQIVND (reference sequence). Trimming cost V 4 bases and J 4 bases; bases outside gene matches: 8. The CDR3 is 16 amino acids. The complete variable domain, with remaining parts taken from reference TRBV19 and TRBJ1-5, reads DGGITQSPKYLFRKEGQNVTLSCEQNLNHDAMYWYRQDPGQGLRLIYYSQIVNDFQKGDIAEGYSVSREKKESFPLTVTSAQKNPTAFYLCASSSAGTGKNQPQHFGDGTRLSIL.

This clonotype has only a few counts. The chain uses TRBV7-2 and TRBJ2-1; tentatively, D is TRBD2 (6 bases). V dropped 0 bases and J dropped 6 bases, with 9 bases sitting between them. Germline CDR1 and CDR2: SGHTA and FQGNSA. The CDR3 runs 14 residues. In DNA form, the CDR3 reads TGTGCCAGCAGCTTAGCACTAGCTACCAATGAGCAGTTCTTC. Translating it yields CASSLALATNEQFF.

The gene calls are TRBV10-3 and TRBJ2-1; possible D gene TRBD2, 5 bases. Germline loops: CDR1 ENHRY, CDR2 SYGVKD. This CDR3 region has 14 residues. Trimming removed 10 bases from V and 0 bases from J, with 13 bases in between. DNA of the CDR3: TGTGCCACCCGCCCGGGAATCTCCTACAATGAGCAGTTCTTC. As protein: CATRPGISYNEQFF.

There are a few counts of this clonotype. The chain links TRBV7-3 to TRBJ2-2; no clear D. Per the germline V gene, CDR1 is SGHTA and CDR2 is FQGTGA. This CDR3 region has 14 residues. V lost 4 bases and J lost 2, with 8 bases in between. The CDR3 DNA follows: TGTGCCAGCAGCTCCCAAGATAACACCGGGGAGCTGTTTTTT. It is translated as CASSSQDNTGELFF. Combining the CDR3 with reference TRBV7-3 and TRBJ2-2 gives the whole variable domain GAGVSQTPSNKVTEKGKYVELRCDPISGHTALYWYRQSLGQGPEFLIYFQGTGAADDSGLPNDRFFAVRPEGSVSTLKIQRTERGDSAVYLCASSSQDNTGELFFGEGSRLTVL.

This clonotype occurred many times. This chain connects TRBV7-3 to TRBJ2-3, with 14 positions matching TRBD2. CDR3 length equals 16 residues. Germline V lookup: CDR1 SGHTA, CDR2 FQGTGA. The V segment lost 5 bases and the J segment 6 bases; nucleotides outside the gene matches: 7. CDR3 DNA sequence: TGTGCCAGCAGCCCGGGGACTAGCGGGAGTCGGGATACGCAGTATTTT. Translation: CASSPGTSGSRDTQYF.

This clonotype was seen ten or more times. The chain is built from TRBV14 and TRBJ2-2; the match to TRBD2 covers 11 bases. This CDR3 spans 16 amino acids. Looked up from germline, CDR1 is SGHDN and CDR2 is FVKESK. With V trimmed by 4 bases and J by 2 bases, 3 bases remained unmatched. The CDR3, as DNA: TGTGCCAGCAGCCGGGGACTAGCGGTTAACACCGGGGAGCTGTTTTTT. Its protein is CASSRGLAVNTGELFF.

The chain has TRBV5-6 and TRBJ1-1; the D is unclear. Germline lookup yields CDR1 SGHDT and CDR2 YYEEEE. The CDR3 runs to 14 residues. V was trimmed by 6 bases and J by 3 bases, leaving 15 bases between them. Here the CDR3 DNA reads TGTGCCAGCACCCTTTCCGGGGAGTACACTGAAGCTTTCTTT. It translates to CASTLSGEYTEAFF.

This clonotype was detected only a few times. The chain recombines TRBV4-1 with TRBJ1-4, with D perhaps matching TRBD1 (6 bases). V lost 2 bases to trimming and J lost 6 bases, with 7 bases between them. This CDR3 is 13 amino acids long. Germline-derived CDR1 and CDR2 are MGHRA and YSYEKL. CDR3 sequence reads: CASSQQGYEKLFF. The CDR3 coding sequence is TGCGCCAGCAGCCAACAGGGGTATGAAAAACTGTTTTTT.

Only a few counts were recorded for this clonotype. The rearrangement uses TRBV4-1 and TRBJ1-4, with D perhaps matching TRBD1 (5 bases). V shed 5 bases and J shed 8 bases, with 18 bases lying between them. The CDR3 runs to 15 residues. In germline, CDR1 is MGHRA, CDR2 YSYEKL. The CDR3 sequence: CASSRPSGLGEKLFF. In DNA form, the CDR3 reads TGCGCCAGCAGCAGACCGTCAGGGTTAGGGGAAAAACTGTTTTTT.

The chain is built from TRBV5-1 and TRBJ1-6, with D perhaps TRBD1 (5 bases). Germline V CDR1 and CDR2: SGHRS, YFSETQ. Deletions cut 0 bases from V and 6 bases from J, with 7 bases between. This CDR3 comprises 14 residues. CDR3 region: CASSLDRPNSPLHF. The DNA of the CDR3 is TGCGCCAGCAGCTTGGACAGGCCTAATTCACCCCTCCACTTT.

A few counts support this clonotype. In DNA form, the CDR3 reads TGTGCCAGCAGCCGGGAATATAATAGCATCTATGGCTACACCTTC. The encoded protein is CASSREYNSIYGYTF. The J gene is TRBJ1-2, the V gene TRBV5-6; no clear D. Germline CDR1 SGHDT, CDR2 YYEEEE. The CDR3 length is 15 residues. Trimming left V 4 bases short and J 4 bases short, with 17 bases between. Full variable domain (rest looked up from reference TRBV5-6 and TRBJ1-2): DAGVTQSPTHLIKTRGQQVTLRCSPKSGHDTVSWYQQALGQGPQFIFQYYEEEERQRGNFPDRFSGHQFPNYSSELNVNALLLGDSALYLCASSREYNSIYGYTFGSGTRLTVV.

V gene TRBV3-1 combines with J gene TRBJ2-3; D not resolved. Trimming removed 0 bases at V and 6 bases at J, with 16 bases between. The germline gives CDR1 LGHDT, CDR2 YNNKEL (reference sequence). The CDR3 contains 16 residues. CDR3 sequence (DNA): TGTGCCAGCAGCCAAGAAAAATTACCTTCTGGGGATACGCAGTATTTT. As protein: CASSQEKLPSGDTQYF.

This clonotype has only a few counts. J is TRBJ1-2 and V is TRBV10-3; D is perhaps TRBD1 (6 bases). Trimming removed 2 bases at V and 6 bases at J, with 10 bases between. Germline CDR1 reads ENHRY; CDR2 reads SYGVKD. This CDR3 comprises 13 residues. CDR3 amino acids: CAISEQGSNGYTF. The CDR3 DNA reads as TGTGCCATCAGTGAGCAGGGGAGTAATGGCTACACCTTC.

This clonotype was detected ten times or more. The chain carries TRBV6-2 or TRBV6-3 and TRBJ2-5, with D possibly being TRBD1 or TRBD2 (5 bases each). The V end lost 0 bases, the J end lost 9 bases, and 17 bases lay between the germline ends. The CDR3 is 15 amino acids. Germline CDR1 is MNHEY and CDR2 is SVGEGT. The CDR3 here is CASSYSSQGDMAQYF. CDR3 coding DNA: TGTGCCAGCAGTTACTCCTCCCAGGGAGATATGGCCCAGTACTTC.

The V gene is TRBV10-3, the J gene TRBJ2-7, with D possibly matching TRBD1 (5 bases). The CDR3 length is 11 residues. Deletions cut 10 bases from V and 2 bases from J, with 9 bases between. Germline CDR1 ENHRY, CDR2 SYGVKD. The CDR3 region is CATRETYEQYV. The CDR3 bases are TGTGCCACCAGGGAAACCTACGAGCAGTACGTC.

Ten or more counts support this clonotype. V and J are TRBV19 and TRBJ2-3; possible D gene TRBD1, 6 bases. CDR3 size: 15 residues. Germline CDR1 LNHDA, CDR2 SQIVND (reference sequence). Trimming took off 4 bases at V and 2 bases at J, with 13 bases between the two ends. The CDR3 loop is CASSSRPGVTDTQYF. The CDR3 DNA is TGTGCCAGTAGTAGTCGGCCAGGGGTCACAGATACGCAGTATTTT.

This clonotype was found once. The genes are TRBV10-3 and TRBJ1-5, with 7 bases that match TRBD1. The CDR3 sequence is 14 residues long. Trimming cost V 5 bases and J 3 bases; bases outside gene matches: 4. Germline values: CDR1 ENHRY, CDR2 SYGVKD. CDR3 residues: CAISLDRANQPQHF. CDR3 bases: TGTGCCATCAGTTTAGACAGGGCCAATCAGCCCCAGCATTTT.

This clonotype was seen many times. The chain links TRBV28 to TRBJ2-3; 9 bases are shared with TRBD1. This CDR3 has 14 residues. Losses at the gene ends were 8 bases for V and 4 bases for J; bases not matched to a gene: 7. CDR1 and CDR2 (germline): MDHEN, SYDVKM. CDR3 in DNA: TGTGCCAGCTACGGGACAGGGTCACCAGATACGCAGTATTTT. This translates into CASYGTGSPDTQYF.

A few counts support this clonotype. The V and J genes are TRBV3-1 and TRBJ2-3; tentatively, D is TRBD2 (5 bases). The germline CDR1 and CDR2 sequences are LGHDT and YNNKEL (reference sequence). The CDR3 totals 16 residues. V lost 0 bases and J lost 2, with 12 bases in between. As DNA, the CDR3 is TGTGCCAGCAGCCAAGATTGGACCGGGAACACAGATACGCAGTATTTT. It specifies CASSQDWTGNTDTQYF.

The CDR3 spells CASSLQGQRYNEQFF. CDR3 nucleotide sequence: TGTGCCAGCAGTTTACAGGGGCAGCGTTACAATGAGCAGTTCTTC. The chain is built from TRBV27 and TRBJ2-1; the D gene is possibly TRBD1 (6 bases). This CDR3 is 15 amino acids long. Germline loops: CDR1 MNHEY, CDR2 SMNVEV (reference sequence). With 2 bases removed from V and 4 bases from J, the gap between germline ends came to 12 bases.

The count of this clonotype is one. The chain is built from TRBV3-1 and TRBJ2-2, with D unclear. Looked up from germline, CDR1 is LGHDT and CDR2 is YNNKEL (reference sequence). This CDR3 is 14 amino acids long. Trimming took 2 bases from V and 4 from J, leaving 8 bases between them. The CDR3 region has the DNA TGTGCCAGCAGCCAATTAGGGCCCACCGGGGAGCTGTTTTTT. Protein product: CASSQLGPTGELFF.

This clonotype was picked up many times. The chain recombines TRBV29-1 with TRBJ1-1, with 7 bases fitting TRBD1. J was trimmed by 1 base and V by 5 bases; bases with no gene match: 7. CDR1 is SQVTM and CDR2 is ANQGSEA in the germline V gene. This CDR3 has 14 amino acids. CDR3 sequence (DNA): TGCAGCGTTTGGACAGGTATATCGAACACTGAAGCTTTCTTT. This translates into CSVWTGISNTEAFF.

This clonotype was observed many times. CDR3: CAWTLWAGELFF. CDR3 bases: TGTGCCTGGACGTTATGGGCCGGGGAGCTGTTTTTT. V and J are TRBV30 and TRBJ2-2; D is uncertain. There are 12 residues in the CDR3. Germline V lookup: CDR1 GTSNPN, CDR2 SVGIG (reference sequence). V was cut by 4 bases and J by 6 bases, with 9 bases left in between.

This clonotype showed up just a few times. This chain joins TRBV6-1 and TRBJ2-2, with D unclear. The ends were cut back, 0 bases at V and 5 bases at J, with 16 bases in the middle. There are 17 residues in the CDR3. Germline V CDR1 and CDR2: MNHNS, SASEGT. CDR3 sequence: CASSEAETVIGTGELFF. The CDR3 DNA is TGTGCCAGCAGTGAAGCAGAAACCGTAATAGGTACCGGGGAGCTGTTTTTT.

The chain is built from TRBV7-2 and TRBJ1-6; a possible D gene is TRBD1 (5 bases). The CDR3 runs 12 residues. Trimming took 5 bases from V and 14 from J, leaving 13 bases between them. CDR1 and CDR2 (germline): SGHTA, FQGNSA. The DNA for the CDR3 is TGTGCCAGCAGCCCCGATTGGGGGGCCCTCCACTTT. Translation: CASSPDWGALHF.

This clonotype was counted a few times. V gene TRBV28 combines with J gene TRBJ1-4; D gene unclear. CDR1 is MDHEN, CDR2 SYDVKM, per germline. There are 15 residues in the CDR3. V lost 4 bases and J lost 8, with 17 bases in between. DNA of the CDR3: TGTGCCAGCAGTTCGACCGCCGCGATGGGGGAAAAACTGTTTTTT. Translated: CASSSTAAMGEKLFF.

CDR3 amino acids: CASSRDRVRDEQFF. CDR3 coding DNA: TGTGCCAGCAGCCGGGACAGGGTCAGGGATGAGCAGTTCTTC. The J gene is TRBJ2-1, the V gene TRBV14; 9 positions agree with TRBD1. This CDR3 spans 14 amino acids. Germline trimming cut 4 bases from V and 8 bases from J; bases unmatched to any gene: 6. Germline V gene lookup returns CDR1 SGHDN and CDR2 FVKESK.